This is a list of T cell receptor beta chains from one sample in a study of early T cells in non-severe SARS-CoV-2 infection. A single record per CDR3 protein comes from TCRdb applying MiXCR to the 5' RACE reads. Of 75,000 to 80,000 distinct CDR3 sequences detected, about 16% appear once; the ten largest clones hold about 3%. Sequences were obtained from whole blood. The receptors come from an adult who was a healthcare worker with PCR-confirmed SARS-CoV-2 infection or an uninfected control (not recorded which). Each CDR3 is given with its conserved first and last residue.

j_call v_call cdr3_aa
TRBJ2-3 TRBV20-1 CSARGARDSTDTQYF
TRBJ1-1 TRBV7-9 CASSPRETMGTEAFF
TRBJ2-5 TRBV11-2 CASSSTMGGPQETQYF
TRBJ2-5 TRBV7-6 CASSLAGLAGGETQYF
TRBJ1-1 TRBV13 CASSSPQGSYTEAFF
TRBJ2-7 TRBV25-1 CASSGLSEQYF
TRBJ2-2 TRBV7-6 CASSQGGSLTGELFF
TRBJ2-2 TRBV7-2 CASSPLAGVTGELFF
TRBJ2-7 TRBV6-6 CASSSGTYIYEQYF
TRBJ2-1 TRBV7-7 CASSLASGRAGSYNEQFF
TRBJ1-1 TRBV7-6 CASSKVGGETEAFF
TRBJ2-2 TRBV7-9 CASRGTANTGELFF
TRBJ2-7 TRBV19 CVSSMTLDREPYEQYF
TRBJ2-4 TRBV12-3/TRBV12-4 CASSLEHAIQYF
TRBJ2-2 TRBV10-3 CAISGSAGMNTGELFF
TRBJ1-5 TRBV7-9 CASSLRTDSNQPQHF
TRBJ1-6 TRBV12-3/TRBV12-4 CASSQGSYNSPLHF
TRBJ2-1 TRBV12-3/TRBV12-4 CASSPGPSEQFF
TRBJ1-4 TRBV28 CASSSDRELEKLFF
TRBJ1-6 TRBV28 CASSRDTSYNSPLHF
TRBJ1-6 TRBV28 CASSLVNSPLHF
TRBJ2-1 TRBV5-1 CASSLVVSAEQFF
TRBJ1-2 TRBV7-6 CASSRTPGFDGYTF
TRBJ2-7 TRBV5-8 CASSRDRVGSKEQYF
TRBJ1-2 TRBV9 CASSVEQSLNYGYTF
TRBJ1-5 TRBV28 CASSLGAGGLNQPQHF
TRBJ2-2 TRBV6-5 CASSYGAGELFF
TRBJ1-5 TRBV29-1 CSVAQGGNQPQHF
TRBJ1-1 TRBV29-1 CSLRTNTEAFF